This paragraph reports one T cell receptor (beta chain). Source study methods: Reference gene primer amplification yielded estimated nucleated cell counts. Only in-frame clones appear in the TCRdb table, and some are missing; sequencing was by immunoSEQ multiplex PCR. From that table come the V and J calls and clone size; the DNA was used to work out D and trimming. This sample yields about 240,000 clones, of which more than 80% are seen a single time; 6.5% to 9% belongs to the top ten. The record originates from a study of blood T cell repertoires in COVID-19. The CDR3 contains 14 residues. Per the germline V gene, CDR1 is SGDLS and CDR2 is YYNGEE. Trimming took 4 bases from V and 1 from J, leaving 11 bases between them.

The sequenced sample was peripheral blood. This rearrangement joins TRBV9 to TRBJ1-1, with D tentatively TRBD1 (5 bases). This receptor was identified in an elderly woman with COVID-19, enrolled during active disease. CDR3 DNA: TGTGCCAGCAGCTTTACGACAGCGAACACTGAAGCTTTCTTT. This gives the protein CASSFTTANTEAFF. The full variable domain, completed using reference TRBV9 and TRBJ1-1, is DSGVTQTPKHLITATGQRVTLRCSPRSGDLSVYWYQQSLDQGLQFLIQYYNGEERAKGNILERFSAQQFPDLHSELNLSSLELGDSALYFCASSFTTANTEAFFGQGTRLTVV.